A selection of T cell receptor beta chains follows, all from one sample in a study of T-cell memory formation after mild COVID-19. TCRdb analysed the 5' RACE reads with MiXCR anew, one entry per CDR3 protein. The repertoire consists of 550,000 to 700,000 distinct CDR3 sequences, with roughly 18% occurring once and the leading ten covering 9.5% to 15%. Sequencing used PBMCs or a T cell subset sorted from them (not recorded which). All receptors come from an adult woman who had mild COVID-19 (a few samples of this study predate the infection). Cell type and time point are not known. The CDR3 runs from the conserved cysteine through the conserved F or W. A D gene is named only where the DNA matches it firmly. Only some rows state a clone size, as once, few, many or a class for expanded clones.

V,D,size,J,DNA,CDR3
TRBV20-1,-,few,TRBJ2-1,TGCAGTGCTGGACTATTGGATGAGCAGTTCTTC,CSAGLLDEQFF
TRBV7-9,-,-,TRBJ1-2,TGTGCCAGCAGCTTAGACGGCCCCCGGGACACGCTCTATGGCTACACCTTC,CASSLDGPRDTLYGYTF
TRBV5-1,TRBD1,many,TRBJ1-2,TGCGCCAGCAGCTCGGACAGGGGGCTGGACGGCTACACCTTC,CASSSDRGLDGYTF
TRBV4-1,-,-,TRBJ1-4,TGCGCCAGCAGCAATTGGGGGGCGCCGGAAAAACTGTTTTTT,CASSNWGAPEKLFF
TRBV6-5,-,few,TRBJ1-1,TGTGCCAGCACCTTCGGAGGGCAGAACACTGAAGCTTTCTTT,CASTFGGQNTEAFF
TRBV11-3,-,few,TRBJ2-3,TGTGCCAGCAGCCCCCATAGCCCCCCCACAGATACGCAGTATTTT,CASSPHSPPTDTQYF
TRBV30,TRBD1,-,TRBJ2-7,TGTGCCTGGTCACAGGGGGCGTTTCTCGACGAGCAGTACTTC,CAWSQGAFLDEQYF
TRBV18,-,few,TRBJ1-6,TGTGCCAGCTTCGCGGGGATTTCTTCACCCCTCCACTTT,CASFAGISSPLHF
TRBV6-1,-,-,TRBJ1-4,TGTGCCATCGGCAGGTGGGGGGAAAAACTGTTTTTT,CAIGRWGEKLFF
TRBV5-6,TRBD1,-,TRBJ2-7,TGTGCCAGCAGCTCGGGACTGGGACAGGGGAACGAGCAGTACTTC,CASSSGLGQGNEQYF
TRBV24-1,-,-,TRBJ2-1,TGTGCCACCAGTCCCGGGACTGTAATCTACAATGAGCAGTTCTTC,CATSPGTVIYNEQFF
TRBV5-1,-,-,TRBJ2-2,TGCGCCAGCAGCTTACCTGTTGGGGACACCGGGGAGCTGTTTTTT,CASSLPVGDTGELFF
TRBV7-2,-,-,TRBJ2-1,TGTGCCAGCAGCTCCCGGAGTTGGGGCAATGAGCAGTTCTTC,CASSSRSWGNEQFF
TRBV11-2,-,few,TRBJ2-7,TGTGCCAGCAGCTTACCACCCGAGCAGCGGGTTTACGAGCAGTACTTC,CASSLPPEQRVYEQYF
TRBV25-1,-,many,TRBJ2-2,TGTGCCAGCAGTGAACGGGCGGGGACCGGGGAGCTGTTTTTT,CASSERAGTGELFF
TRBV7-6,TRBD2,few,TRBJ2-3,TGTGCCAGCAGCTTATCCGGGCTAGCGGGAGCCCCAGATACGCAGTATTTT,CASSLSGLAGAPDTQYF
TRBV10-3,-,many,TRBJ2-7,TGTGCCATCAGCGCTCTGGGGTTAAGGTACGAGCAGTACTTC,CAISALGLRYEQYF
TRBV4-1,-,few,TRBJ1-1,TGCGCCAGCAGCCAAGGGCTGGGTTGGAACACTGAAGCTTTCTTT,CASSQGLGWNTEAFF
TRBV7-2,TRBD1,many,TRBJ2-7,TGTGCCAGCAGCTTAACCGGGACAGGGGCCGGGGAGCAGTACTTC,CASSLTGTGAGEQYF
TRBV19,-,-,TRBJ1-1,TGTGCCACTAAGAGGGGGAACACTGAAGCTTTCTTT,CATKRGNTEAFF
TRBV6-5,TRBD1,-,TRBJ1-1,TGTGCCAGCAGCTTCGAGACCGGGACAGGTACTGAAGCTTTCTTT,CASSFETGTGTEAFF
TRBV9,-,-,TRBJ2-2,TGTGCCAGCACGCCGTACACCGGGGAGCTGTTTTTT,CASTPYTGELFF
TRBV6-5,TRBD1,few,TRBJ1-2,TGTGCCAGCAGCGACGGCCAGGGGGCGGGCTATGGCTACACCTTC,CASSDGQGAGYGYTF
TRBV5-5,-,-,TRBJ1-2,TGTGACAGCAGCTTCGGCAGGGAGGATGGCTACACCTTC,CDSSFGREDGYTF
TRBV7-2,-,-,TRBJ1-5,TGTGCCAGCAGCTTAAGGTGGCAGGGTAATCAGCCCCAGCATTTT,CASSLRWQGNQPQHF
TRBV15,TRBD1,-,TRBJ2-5,TGTGCCACCAGCAGAGAACTGGATACAGGGGGCGAGTACTTC,CATSRELDTGGEYF
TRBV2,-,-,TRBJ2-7,TGTGCCAGCAGTCCGCCCCCAGACACAGCTCCCTACGAGCAGTACTTC,CASSPPPDTAPYEQYF
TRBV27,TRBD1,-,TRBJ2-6,TGTGCCAGCAGTCCACGGACAGGGTTTCTCTCTGGGGCCAACGTCCTGACTTTC,CASSPRTGFLSGANVLTF
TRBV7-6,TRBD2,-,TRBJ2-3,TGTGCCAGCAGCTTAGACCCTAGCGGGGGGATCACAGATACGCAGTATTTT,CASSLDPSGGITDTQYF